This entry describes one T cell receptor beta chain. A J-beta primer mix and a sample-barcoded 5' primer were used in a second PCR of roughly 7 to 12 cycles. TCRdb ran MiXCR on the 5' RACE reads and lists one entry per CDR3 protein. The repertoire consists of about 1.5 million distinct CDR3 sequences, with roughly 43% occurring once and the leading ten covering about 3.8%. The data were obtained in a study of blood T cells in healthy people across ages. The TCR originated in a woman aged 18-30 years in good health. Material: blood.

The CDR3 here is CSAQTREGYNEQFF. CDR3 DNA: TGCAGTGCCCAGACCCGAGAGGGCTACAATGAGCAGTTCTTC. The chain is built from TRBV29-1 and TRBJ2-1, with D maybe TRBD2 (5 bases). Germline V lookup: CDR1 SQVTM, CDR2 ANQGSEA. The CDR3 is made up of 14 amino acids.